Listed here is a single TCR beta chain. The antigen is unknown. This sample was included in a study of Graves' ophthalmopathy and Graves' hyperthyroidism. RNA transcripts were the template, and TCR beta CDR3 regions were amplified from them. The library came from an HTBI-primed first-round RT-PCR and a second-round multiplex PCR. MiXCR was run by TCRdb on the multiplex PCR reads, yielding one entry per CDR3 protein. The profile shows approximately 210,000 distinct CDR3 sequences, approximately 28% of them singletons. Study results and caveats: Blood contained most expanded thyroid clonotypes exceeding 0.001 frequency.

Sequenced material: peripheral blood. The TCR originated in a man between 50 and 59 years old with Graves' ophthalmopathy.

Here the CDR3 reads CASSLGASGGDEQYF. The CDR3 DNA sequence: TGTGCCAGCAGTTTAGGGGCTAGCGGGGGGGACGAGCAGTACTTC. The chain couples TRBV12-3 or TRBV12-4 to TRBJ2-7, with 12 bases aligning to TRBD2. V lost 1 base to trimming and J lost 5 bases; unmatched junction nucleotides: 3. The CDR3 consists of 15 residues.